This T cell receptor beta chain comes out of a study of Ad26.COV2.S vaccination and SARS-CoV-2 variants. Treatment in this sample: about 20 received Ad26.COV2.S at low or high dose, single or two shots; about 5 received placebo; per-sample allocation not given. Sampling was done on day 63 after the first vaccine or placebo injection. This CDR3 spans 17 amino acids. The ends lost 6 bases at V and 1 base at J; junction bases unmatched: 10. Germline V CDR1 and CDR2: MNHEY, SVGEGT. Some clones are missing from TCRdb's copy, which holds only in-frame ones; the method was immunoSEQ multiplex PCR. This sample has fewer than 300,000 clones, with around 87% found just once.

This clonotype was obtained from a person aged 18-65 years who received the Ad26.COV2.S COVID-19 vaccine or a placebo. The sequencing used peripheral blood, collected in a trial of Ad26.COV2.S vaccine versus placebo. V usage is TRBV6-2 or TRBV6-3 and J usage is TRBJ2-3, with TRBD1 matching over 10 bases. The CDR3 nucleotides are TGTGCCAGCAGCCCAGACAGGGGGCGAGGAGGCACAGATACGCAGTATTTT. It encodes CASSPDRGRGGTDTQYF.